The 32 T cell receptor beta chains given below trace back to one sample, sequenced in a study of regulatory T cells in long-lasting Graves disease. Sequencing libraries for TCR beta were prepared with iRepertoire HTBI primers and Arm-PCR of CDR3 regions. TCRdb re-analysed the multiplex PCR reads in MiXCR, keeping a single row per CDR3 protein. The sample includes about 330,000 distinct CDR3 sequences, around 15% of them seen just once. The sample's time point: newly diagnosed GD, antithyroid drugs for less than 3 months. There was RNA extracted from PBMCs, and the TCR library was made from it. This same sample was also part of a study on T cells in Graves' hyperthyroidism and ophthalmopathy.

Sequences were derived from peripheral blood mononuclear cells (PBMCs), sampled at new diagnosis, from a patient treated with antithyroid drugs. These receptors all come from a woman between 18 and 30 years old with Graves disease.

The table lists this clonotype with many counts. The chain carries TRBV12-3 or TRBV12-4 and TRBJ2-7; D ambiguous. V was pared by 1 base and J by 5 bases, with 15 bases between. The CDR3 consists of 15 residues. The CDR3 spells CASSLDFSRKDEQYF. The DNA for the CDR3 is TGTGCCAGCAGTTTAGACTTTAGTCGAAAAGACGAGCAGTACTTC.

The sample holds many counts of this clonotype. This chain connects TRBV5-1 to TRBJ2-1; 12 bases align to TRBD2. V lost 5 bases and J lost 7; bases outside the gene matches: 10. The CDR3 extends over 16 amino acids. Looked up from germline, CDR1 is SGHRS and CDR2 is YFSETQ. The CDR3: CASRRTWTSGENEQFF. The CDR3 DNA reads as TGCGCCAGCAGACGGACTTGGACTAGCGGGGAAAATGAGCAGTTCTTC.

At least ten counts were recorded for this clonotype. The rearrangement links TRBV7-9 to TRBJ2-1, with 8 bases that match TRBD2. J lost 4 bases, V lost 1 base, and 3 bases had no gene match. There are 15 residues in the CDR3. CDR1 SEHNR and CDR2 FQNEAQ come from the germline V gene (reference sequence). For the CDR3, the DNA is TGTGCCAGCAGCTTAGAACTAGCGGCTTACAATGAGCAGTTCTTC. This translates into CASSLELAAYNEQFF.

The chain is built from TRBV13 and TRBJ1-6; TRBD1 agrees at 10 bases. The CDR3 spans 16 residues. Germline values: CDR1 PRHDT, CDR2 FYEKMQ (reference sequence). V lost 3 bases to trimming and J lost 8 bases; unmatched junction nucleotides: 7. CDR3: CASSFLTGGADSPLHF. CDR3 sequence (DNA): TGTGCCAGCAGCTTCTTGACAGGGGGCGCGGATTCACCCCTCCACTTT.

This clonotype has a count of ten or more. V usage is TRBV9 and J usage is TRBJ2-1; 9 bases fit TRBD1. The CDR3 is 16 amino acids. The J segment lost 6 bases and the V segment lost 7 bases, leaving 14 bases of the junction unmatched. Germline CDR1 SGDLS, CDR2 YYNGEE. The CDR3 sequence: CASSVGSRDRVNEQFF. CDR3 nucleotide sequence: TGTGCCAGCTCAGTGGGGTCCCGGGACAGGGTCAATGAGCAGTTCTTC.

In this sample, this clonotype turned up many times. This sequence joins TRBV18 and TRBJ1-5, with 9 bases identical to TRBD1. The CDR3 spans 14 residues. V shed 8 bases and J 4 bases; nucleotides not matched to a gene: 6. Germline lookup yields CDR1 KGHSH and CDR2 LQKENI. In nucleotides, the CDR3 is TGTGCCAGCAGCCCCGGGACAGGGAATCAGCCCCAGCATTTT. It specifies CASSPGTGNQPQHF.

This clonotype was detected many times. The chain has TRBV27 and TRBJ2-7; no clear D gene. CDR3 length: 16 residues. Germline CDR1 and CDR2: MNHEY and SMNVEV (reference sequence). Trimming removed 6 bases from V and 0 bases from J, with 18 bases in between. The CDR3 loop is CASRSPLVRGSYEQYF. CDR3 bases: TGTGCCAGCAGATCCCCGTTGGTGAGAGGCTCCTACGAGCAGTACTTC.

This clonotype has a count of ten or more. The chain recombines TRBV28 with TRBJ2-7; 7 bases fit TRBD1. The CDR3 has 15 residues. The germline gives CDR1 MDHEN, CDR2 SYDVKM. Trimming cost V 4 bases and J 1 base; bases outside gene matches: 7. In nucleotides, the CDR3 is TGTGCCAGCAGTTCCGACGGGACAGATTCCTACGAGCAGTACTTC. Its protein is CASSSDGTDSYEQYF.

The genes are TRBV29-1 and TRBJ2-5; possibly TRBD2 for D (5 bases). V was pared by 4 bases and J by 1 base, with 10 bases between. Germline V gene data show CDR1 as SQVTM and CDR2 as ANQGSEA. The CDR3 covers 13 residues. DNA for the CDR3: TGCAGCGTTGCGGGGAGACCCCAAGAGACCCAGTACTTC. It is translated as CSVAGRPQETQYF. The full variable domain, in which reference TRBV29-1 and TRBJ2-5 provide the parts outside the CDR3, is SAVISQKPSRDICQRGTSLTIQCQVDSQVTMMFWYRQQPGQSLTLIATANQGSEATYESGFVIDKFPISRPNLTFSTLTVSNMSPEDSSIYLCSVAGRPQETQYFGPGTRLLVL.

Ten or more counts support this clonotype. The J gene is TRBJ1-2, the V gene TRBV20-1, with D possibly TRBD1 on 5 matching bases. CDR3 size: 12 residues. The V gene lost 5 bases and the J gene lost 0 bases, with 7 bases spanning the gap. CDR1 is DFQATT and CDR2 is SNEGSKA in the germline V gene (reference sequence). The CDR3 DNA reads as TGCAGTGCTTCGGGACCTAACTATGGCTACACCTTC. Its translation: CSASGPNYGYTF.

This clonotype was detected only a few times. This rearrangement joins TRBV6-1 to TRBJ2-2, with D possibly matching TRBD1 (5 bases). This CDR3 spans 15 amino acids. The germline gives CDR1 MNHNS, CDR2 SASEGT. V shed 8 bases and J shed 1 base, with 14 bases lying between them. The CDR3 DNA reads as TGTGCCAGCCGAATCGACAGCAAGAACACCGGGGAGCTGTTTTTT. This sequence encodes CASRIDSKNTGELFF.

The genes are TRBV7-6 and TRBJ2-2; D not certain. This CDR3 region has 16 residues. The germline V gene encodes CDR1 SGHVS and CDR2 FNYEAQ. Trimming left V 0 bases short and J 3 bases short, with 11 bases between. The DNA for the CDR3 is TGTGCCAGCAGCTTAGCTAGTGGGTCAGACACCGGGGAGCTGTTTTTT. Its protein product is CASSLASGSDTGELFF.

This clonotype came up many times. The chain combines TRBV13 with TRBJ2-1, with 8 bases identical to TRBD1. The CDR3 is made up of 14 amino acids. Germline trimming cut 8 bases from V and 0 bases from J; bases unmatched to any gene: 3. Germline V gene sequence: CDR1 PRHDT, CDR2 FYEKMQ (reference sequence). CDR3 nucleotides: TGTGCCAGCCATGGACAGGGCTCCTACAATGAGCAGTTCTTC. This encodes CASHGQGSYNEQFF.

CDR3 bases: TGTGCCAGTACCCGACAGGGAAGGACTGAAGCTTTCTTT. Translated, it gives CASTRQGRTEAFF. This chain connects TRBV19 to TRBJ1-1; 7 positions agree with TRBD1. Trimming cost V 7 bases and J 5 bases; bases outside gene matches: 7. The CDR3 consists of 13 residues. Germline CDR1 LNHDA, CDR2 SQIVND (reference sequence).

The chain joins TRBV20-1 to TRBJ2-2; 8 bases agree with TRBD1. Germline trimming cut 6 bases from V and 8 bases from J; bases unmatched to any gene: 11. The CDR3 contains 14 residues. Germline CDR1 is DFQATT and CDR2 is SNEGSKA (reference sequence). This chain's CDR3 is CSASRTGSRGELFF. In DNA, the CDR3 is TGCAGTGCGTCCAGGACAGGGAGTAGGGGGGAGCTGTTTTTT.

There are many counts of this clonotype. The chain is built from TRBV10-2 and TRBJ2-7; D not resolved. In germline, CDR1 is WSHSY, CDR2 SAAADI. Trimming removed 0 bases at V and 0 bases at J, with 6 bases between. This CDR3 has 14 residues. CDR3 amino acids: CASSESRISYEQYF. In DNA, the CDR3 is TGCGCCAGCAGTGAGTCGCGAATCTCCTACGAGCAGTACTTC.

This clonotype appeared a few times. The chain employs TRBV27 and TRBJ1-4; TRBD1 matches at 7 bases. Germline CDR1 MNHEY, CDR2 SMNVEV (reference sequence). V lost 6 bases, J lost 3 bases, and 4 bases stayed unmatched. This CDR3 region has 14 residues. Here the CDR3 DNA reads TGTGCCAGCAGATTAACAGGGGCTAATGAAAAACTGTTTTTT. Protein: CASRLTGANEKLFF.

This clonotype was seen many times. V is TRBV24-1 and J is TRBJ2-1; D gene unclear. Germline CDR1 reads KGHDR; CDR2 reads SFDVKD. The ends were cut back, 1 base at V and 8 bases at J, with 32 bases in the middle. The CDR3 runs to 21 residues. CDR3 coding DNA: TGTGCCACCAGTGATTTATTATCTGGTATCATCGGGTGCATACAATTCGATGAGCAGTTCTTC. Its protein is CATSDLLSGIIGCIQFDEQFF.

This clonotype was seen only a few times. A much larger clone sits a single nucleotide away, making a read error possible. This chain connects TRBV13 to TRBJ2-2, with 10 bases lining up with TRBD1. There are 15 residues in the CDR3. The trim removed 6 bases at V and 3 bases at J, leaving 4 bases unmatched. The germline V gene encodes CDR1 PRHDT and CDR2 FYEKMQ (reference sequence). The CDR3 here is CASRPGTGDTGELFF. In DNA form, the CDR3 reads TGTGCCAGCAGGCCCGGGACAGGGGACACCGGGGAGCTGTTTTTT.

This chain uses TRBV6-1 with TRBJ2-3; 7 nucleotides line up with TRBD2. Germline V CDR1 and CDR2: MNHNS, SASEGT. The CDR3 sequence is 14 residues long. V lost 7 bases, J lost 1 base, and 5 bases stayed unmatched. The CDR3 bases are TGTGCCAGCAAATCTAGCGGCCGCACAGATACGCAGTATTTT. It specifies CASKSSGRTDTQYF.

The sample holds many counts of this clonotype. The chain carries TRBV6-5 and TRBJ2-3; 14 bases line up with TRBD2. J was trimmed by 2 bases and V by 4 bases; bases with no gene match: 8. Germline CDR1 is MNHEY and CDR2 is SVGAGI. This CDR3 spans 18 amino acids. CDR3 in amino acids: CASSSLGTSGGNTDTQYF. CDR3 coding DNA: TGTGCCAGCAGTTCGCTGGGGACTAGCGGGGGAAACACAGATACGCAGTATTTT.

There are many counts of this clonotype. V usage is TRBV12-3 or TRBV12-4 and J usage is TRBJ2-7; unclear D gene. Trimming took off 6 bases at V and 3 bases at J, with 12 bases between the two ends. This CDR3 is built from 13 residues. CDR3 residues: CASSLPPSYEQYF. For the CDR3, the DNA is TGTGCCAGCAGCTTACCCCCCAGCTACGAGCAGTACTTC.

At least ten counts were recorded for this clonotype. The chain is built from TRBV2 and TRBJ2-7; D ambiguous. Germline assignment: CDR1 SNHLY and CDR2 FYNNEI. CDR3 length: 12 amino acids. V gave up 7 bases and J gave up 6 bases, with 13 bases separating them. CDR3 bases: TGTGCCAGCACCGCGAGTAGTGTCGAGCAGTACTTC. It encodes CASTASSVEQYF.

As concerns this clonotype: Given a much more abundant clone one base away, this may be a read error. This rearrangement joins TRBV20-1 to TRBJ2-3, with 12 bases matching TRBD2. The germline V gene encodes CDR1 DFQATT and CDR2 SNEGSKA (reference sequence). The CDR3 spans 18 residues. The CDR3 DNA sequence: TGCGGTGCCGCTTCGGGTTTGACTAGCGGGAGAACCCCAGATACGCAGTATTTT. Amino acid sequence: CGAASGLTSGRTPDTQYF.

As concerns this clonotype: This may come from a read error, since a much larger clone is one base off. The chain recombines TRBV5-5 with TRBJ2-7; D is perhaps TRBD2 (5 bases). V gave up 5 bases and J gave up 0 bases, with 15 bases separating them. Germline V gene data show CDR1 as SGHKS and CDR2 as YYEKEE (reference sequence). This CDR3 has 15 amino acids. CDR3 protein: CASRRTGQSSYEQYF. The CDR3 nucleotides read TGTGCCAGCAGACGGACTGGTCAGAGCTCCTACGAGCAGTACTTC.

The genes are TRBV5-1 and TRBJ2-5; no firm D call. From germline, CDR1 is SGHRS and CDR2 YFSETQ. Trimming cost V 5 bases and J 5 bases, with 13 bases left between them. This CDR3 contains 13 residues. The CDR3 DNA reads TGCGCCAGCAGTGTTTTCCCGGGTGAGACCCAGTACTTC. Protein sequence: CASSVFPGETQYF.

This clonotype was counted ten times or more. The chain joins TRBV15 to TRBJ2-3; D gene ambiguous. Germline loops: CDR1 LNHNV, CDR2 YYDKDF (reference sequence). V lost 0 bases and J 0 bases, leaving 16 bases between the germline ends. CDR3 length: 18 amino acids. CDR3 in amino acids: CATSRDETRQYSTDTQYF. The CDR3 DNA reads as TGTGCCACCAGCAGAGACGAGACGAGACAATATAGCACAGATACGCAGTATTTT.

The V call is TRBV5-4, the J call TRBJ2-7, with 10 bases aligning to TRBD1. V lost 4 bases to trimming and J lost 6 bases; unmatched junction nucleotides: 7. Per the germline V gene, CDR1 is SGHNT and CDR2 is YYREEE (reference sequence). The CDR3 runs to 14 residues. Here the CDR3 reads CASSVDRGRTEQYF. The CDR3 region has the DNA TGTGCCAGCAGCGTGGACAGGGGGAGGACCGAGCAGTACTTC.

In the case of this clonotype: This may stem from a read error, because a much larger clone lies one nucleotide away. The V and J genes are TRBV27 and TRBJ2-5, with 14 bases identical to TRBD2. The CDR3 sequence is 16 residues long. The germline V gene encodes CDR1 MNHEY and CDR2 SMNVEV (reference sequence). As DNA, the CDR3 is TGTGCCAGCAGTCCTGGGACTAGCGGGAGACAAGAGACCCAGCACTTC. Translation gives CASSPGTSGRQETQHF.

This clonotype was recorded at least ten times. The rearrangement links TRBV7-3 to TRBJ2-5; a possible D gene is TRBD1 (5 bases). This CDR3 spans 15 amino acids. Germline V gene data show CDR1 as SGHTA and CDR2 as FQGTGA. The germline V and J ends were trimmed by 2 bases and 5 bases, with 15 bases remaining between them. CDR3 residues: CASSLVAGSGETQYF. The CDR3 coding sequence is TGTGCCAGCAGCTTAGTGGCCGGTTCAGGGGAGACCCAGTACTTC.

This clonotype was detected only once. Given a much more abundant clone one base away, this may be a read error. The chain couples TRBV18 to TRBJ1-2, with D hard to call. The germline V gene encodes CDR1 KGHSH and CDR2 LQKENI. Trimming removed 8 bases at V and 1 base at J, with 11 bases between. The CDR3 runs 13 residues. The CDR3 region is CASVTEVNYGYTF. The CDR3 DNA sequence: TGTGCCAGCGTCACCGAGGTTAACTATGGCTACACCTTC. Filled out from reference TRBV18 and TRBJ1-2, the complete variable domain reads NAGVMQNPRHLVRRRGQEARLRCSPMKGHSHVYWYRQLPEEGLKFMVYLQKENIIDESGMPKERFSAEFPKEGPSILRIQQVVRGDSAAYFCASVTEVNYGYTFGSGTRLTVV.

The genes are TRBV7-9 and TRBJ1-5, with a weak D call TRBD1 (6 bases). The germline CDR1 and CDR2 sequences are SEHNR and FQNEAQ (reference sequence). Trimming pared 4 bases from V and 8 bases from J, leaving 15 bases between. The CDR3 is 14 amino acids. The CDR3 protein is CASSWDTQVEPQHF. DNA of the CDR3: TGTGCCAGCAGCTGGGACACACAGGTAGAGCCCCAGCATTTT.